The T cell receptor beta chain under discussion was sequenced for a study of Ad26.COV2.S vaccination and SARS-CoV-2 variants. Across the study: Once or twice, 56 days apart, Ad26.COV2.S was delivered intramuscularly. Study-wide points: Vaccinated and placebo-treated recipients had similar non-spike TCR breadth. Possible underestimation of total T cell responses by the TCR breadth and depth analyses was noted.

Concerning this clone itself: Its antigen is unknown.

Treatment denoted: around 19 received Ad26.COV2.S at low or high dose, single or two shots; about 5 received placebo; per-sample allocation not given. Following the first vaccine or placebo injection, samples were taken on day 63. The germline gives CDR1 MNHEY, CDR2 SMNVEV (reference sequence). Trimming removed 6 bases from V and 0 bases from J; junction bases left unmatched: 4. The CDR3 is 16 residues long. Produced via immunoSEQ multiplex PCR; TCRdb's table is partial and in-frame only. The table includes roughly 700,000 clones, roughly 90% detected once. This sequence was found in a person aged 18 to 65 who received the Ad26.COV2.S COVID-19 vaccine or a placebo. The chain has TRBV27 and TRBJ2-3; 12 positions agree with TRBD2. Sample: peripheral blood, taken in a trial of Ad26.COV2.S vaccine versus placebo. The CDR3 reads CASSRTSGVSTDTQYF. The CDR3 DNA reads as TGTGCCAGCAGCCGGACTAGCGGGGTTAGCACAGATACGCAGTATTTT.